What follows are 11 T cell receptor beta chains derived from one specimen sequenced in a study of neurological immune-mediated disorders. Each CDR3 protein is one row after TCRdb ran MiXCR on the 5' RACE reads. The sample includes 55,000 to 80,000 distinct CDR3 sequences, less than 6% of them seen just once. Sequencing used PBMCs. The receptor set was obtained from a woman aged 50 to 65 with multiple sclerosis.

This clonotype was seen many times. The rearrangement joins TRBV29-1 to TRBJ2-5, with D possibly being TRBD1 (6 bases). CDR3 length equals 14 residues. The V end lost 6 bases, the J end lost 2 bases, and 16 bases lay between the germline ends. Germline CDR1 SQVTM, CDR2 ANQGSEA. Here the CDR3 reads CSVDLRDTQETQYF. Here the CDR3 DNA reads TGCAGCGTCGACCTCCGGGACACTCAAGAGACCCAGTACTTC.

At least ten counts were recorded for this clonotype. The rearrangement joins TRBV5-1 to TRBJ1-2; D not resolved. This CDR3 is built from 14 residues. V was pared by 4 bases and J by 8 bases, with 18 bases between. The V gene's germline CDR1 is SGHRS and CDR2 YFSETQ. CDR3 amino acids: CASSPSPRGYGYTF. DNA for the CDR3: TGCGCCAGCAGCCCATCGCCGCGCGGGTACGGCTACACCTTC.

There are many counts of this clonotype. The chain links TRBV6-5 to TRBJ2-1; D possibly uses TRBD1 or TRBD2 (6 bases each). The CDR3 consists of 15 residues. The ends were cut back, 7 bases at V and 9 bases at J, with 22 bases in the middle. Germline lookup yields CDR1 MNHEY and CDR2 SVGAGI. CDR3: CASTPRGLVGGEQFF. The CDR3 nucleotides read TGTGCCAGCACCCCTCGGGGGCTGGTTGGCGGTGAGCAGTTCTTC.

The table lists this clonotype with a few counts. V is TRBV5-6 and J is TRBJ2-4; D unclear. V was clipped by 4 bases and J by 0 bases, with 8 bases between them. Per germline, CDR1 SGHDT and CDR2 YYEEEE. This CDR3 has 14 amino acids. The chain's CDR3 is CASSPLGAKNIQYF. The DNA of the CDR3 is TGTGCCAGCAGCCCTCTGGGAGCCAAAAACATTCAGTACTTC. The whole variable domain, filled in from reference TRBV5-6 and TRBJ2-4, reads DAGVTQSPTHLIKTRGQQVTLRCSPKSGHDTVSWYQQALGQGPQFIFQYYEEEERQRGNFPDRFSGHQFPNYSSELNVNALLLGDSALYLCASSPLGAKNIQYFGAGTRLSVL.

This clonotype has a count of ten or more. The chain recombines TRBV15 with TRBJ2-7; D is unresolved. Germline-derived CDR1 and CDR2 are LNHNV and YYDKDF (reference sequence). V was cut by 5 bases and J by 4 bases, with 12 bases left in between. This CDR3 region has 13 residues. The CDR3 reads CATSFTTYYEQYF. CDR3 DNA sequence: TGTGCCACCAGCTTTACGACTTATTACGAGCAGTACTTC.

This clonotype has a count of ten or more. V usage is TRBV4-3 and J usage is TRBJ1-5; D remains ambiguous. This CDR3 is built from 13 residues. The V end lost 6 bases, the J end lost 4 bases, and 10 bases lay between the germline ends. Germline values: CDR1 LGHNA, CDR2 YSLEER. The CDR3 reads CASSRLLNQPQHF. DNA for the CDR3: TGCGCCAGCAGTCGGCTTCTGAATCAGCCCCAGCATTTT.

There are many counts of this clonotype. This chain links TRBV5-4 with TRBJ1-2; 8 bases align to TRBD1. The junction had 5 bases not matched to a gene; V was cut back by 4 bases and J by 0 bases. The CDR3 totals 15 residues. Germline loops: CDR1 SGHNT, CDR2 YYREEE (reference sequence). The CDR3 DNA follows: TGTGCCAGCAGCCCGGGACAGGTCGCTAACTATGGCTACACCTTC. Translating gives CASSPGQVANYGYTF.

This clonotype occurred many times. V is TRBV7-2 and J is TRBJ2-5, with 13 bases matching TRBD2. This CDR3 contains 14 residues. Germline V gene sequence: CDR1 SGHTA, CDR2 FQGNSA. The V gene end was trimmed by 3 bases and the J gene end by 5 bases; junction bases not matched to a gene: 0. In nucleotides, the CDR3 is TGTGCCAGCAGCTTGGGACTAGCGGGGGAGACCCAGTACTTC. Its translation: CASSLGLAGETQYF.

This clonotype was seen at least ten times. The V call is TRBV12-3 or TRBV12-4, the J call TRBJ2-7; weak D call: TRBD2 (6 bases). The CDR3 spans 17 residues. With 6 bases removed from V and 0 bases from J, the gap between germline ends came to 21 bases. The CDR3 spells CASSRLSWGSGSYEQYV. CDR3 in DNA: TGTGCCAGCAGCCGGCTATCCTGGGGTAGCGGCTCCTACGAGCAGTACGTC.

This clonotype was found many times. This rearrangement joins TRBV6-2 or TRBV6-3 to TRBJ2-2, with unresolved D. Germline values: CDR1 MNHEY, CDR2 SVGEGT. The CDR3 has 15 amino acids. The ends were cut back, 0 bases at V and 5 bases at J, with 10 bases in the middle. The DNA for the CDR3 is TGTGCCAGCAGTTACTCCGGGCTCAGAACCGGGGAGCTGTTTTTT. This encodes CASSYSGLRTGELFF.

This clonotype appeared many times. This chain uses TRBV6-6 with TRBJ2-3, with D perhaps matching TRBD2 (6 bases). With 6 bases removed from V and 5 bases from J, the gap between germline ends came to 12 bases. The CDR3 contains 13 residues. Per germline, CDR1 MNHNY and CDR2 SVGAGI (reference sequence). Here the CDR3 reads CASSPPGVDTQYF. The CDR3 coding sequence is TGTGCCAGCAGCCCTCCGGGGGTAGATACGCAGTATTTT.